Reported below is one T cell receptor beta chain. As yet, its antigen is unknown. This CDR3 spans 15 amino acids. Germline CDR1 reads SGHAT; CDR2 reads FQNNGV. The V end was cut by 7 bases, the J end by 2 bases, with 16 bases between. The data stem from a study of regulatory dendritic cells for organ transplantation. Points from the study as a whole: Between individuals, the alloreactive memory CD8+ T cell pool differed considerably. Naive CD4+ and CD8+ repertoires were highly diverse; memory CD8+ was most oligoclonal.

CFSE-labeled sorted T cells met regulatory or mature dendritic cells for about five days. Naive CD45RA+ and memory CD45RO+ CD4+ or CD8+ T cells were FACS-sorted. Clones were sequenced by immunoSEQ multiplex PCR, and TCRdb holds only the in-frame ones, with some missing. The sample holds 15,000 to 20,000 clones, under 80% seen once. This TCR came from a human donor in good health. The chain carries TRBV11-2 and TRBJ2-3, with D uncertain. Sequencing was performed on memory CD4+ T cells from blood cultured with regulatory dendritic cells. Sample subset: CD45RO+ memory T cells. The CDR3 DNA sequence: TGTGCCAGCACCCCAATTCGGGCGGTCACAGATACGCAGTATTTT. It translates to CASTPIRAVTDTQYF.